The 6 T cell receptor beta chains below were found in one sample sequenced in a study of blood T cell repertoires in COVID-19. Produced via immunoSEQ multiplex PCR; TCRdb's table is partial and in-frame only. The sample holds approximately 160,000 clones, roughly 84% seen once. The sequencing input was peripheral blood. The receptors here all came from a man aged 55 to 70 who had recovered from COVID-19.

The V call is TRBV7-3, the J call TRBJ2-2; weak D call: TRBD2 (5 bases). This CDR3 region has 13 residues. Germline CDR1 reads SGHTA; CDR2 reads FQGTGA. The germline V and J ends were trimmed by 6 bases and 6 bases, with 11 bases remaining between them. The CDR3, as DNA: TGTGCCAGCAGTCGAGACGGGGCCGGGGAGCTGTTTTTT. Translated, it gives CASSRDGAGELFF. The full variable domain, with the rest looked up from reference TRBV7-3 and TRBJ2-2, is GAGVSQTPSNKVTEKGKYVELRCDPISGHTALYWYRQSLGQGPEFLIYFQGTGAADDSGLPNDRFFAVRPEGSVSTLKIQRTERGDSAVYLCASSRDGAGELFFGEGSRLTVL.

The V and J genes are TRBV3-1 (or the pseudogene TRBV3-2) and TRBJ2-5, with D perhaps matching TRBD2 (5 bases). The CDR3 is made up of 15 amino acids. V lost 4 bases to trimming and J lost 2 bases, with 14 bases between them. The germline V gene encodes CDR1 LGHDT and CDR2 YNNKEL (reference sequence). CDR3 region: CASSPFTSEQETQYF. The CDR3, as DNA: TGTGCCAGCAGCCCCTTTACTAGTGAGCAAGAGACCCAGTACTTC.

The chain links TRBV5-4 to TRBJ2-1; D is possibly TRBD1 (5 bases). Between the trimmed V and J ends, which lost 4 bases and 0 bases, there was a span of 11 bases. Germline values: CDR1 SGHNT, CDR2 YYREEE (reference sequence). The CDR3 consists of 15 residues. The CDR3 sequence is CASSQQGSSYNEQFF. The CDR3 DNA sequence: TGTGCCAGCAGCCAGCAGGGAAGCTCCTACAATGAGCAGTTCTTC.

J is TRBJ1-1 and V is TRBV6-5, with 7 bases lining up with TRBD1. This CDR3 spans 15 amino acids. The ends lost 2 bases at V and 5 bases at J; junction bases unmatched: 8. Germline loops: CDR1 MNHEY, CDR2 SVGAGI. The CDR3: CASSYNEGAGTEAFF. The CDR3 DNA follows: TGTGCCAGCAGTTACAATGAGGGGGCGGGGACTGAAGCTTTCTTT.

J is TRBJ2-5 and V is TRBV5-1, with D unresolved. The ends were cut back, 2 bases at V and 3 bases at J, with 8 bases in the middle. This CDR3 spans 13 amino acids. Per germline, CDR1 SGHRS and CDR2 YFSETQ. Here the CDR3 reads CASSLSGEETQYF. Here the CDR3 DNA reads TGCGCCAGCAGCTTATCCGGAGAAGAGACCCAGTACTTC.

The CDR3 protein is CATEQLLNTEAFF. CDR3 nucleotides: TGTGCCACTGAACAGCTACTGAACACTGAAGCTTTCTTT. The chain joins TRBV7-9 to TRBJ1-1, with unresolved D. Germline V gives CDR1 SEHNR, CDR2 FQNEAQ (reference sequence). This CDR3 has 13 residues. V lost 10 bases and J 0 bases, leaving 12 bases between the germline ends.